These T cell receptor beta chains were read from a single sample in a study of CD8+ T cells in alopecia areata. The repertoire was sequenced with immunoSEQ multiplex PCR; TCRdb's copy has only in-frame clones and lacks some. The sample shows around 300,000 clones, 50% to 75% of them seen only once. Material: CD4+ T cells sorted from blood, obtained between weeks 51 and 54, from a patient treated with tofacitinib. These receptors were collected from a human donor with alopecia areata. The conserved cysteine and the conserved F or W are not part of the CDR3 here. Each record gives: V gene, J gene, CDR3 protein.

TRBV4-2	TRBJ2-7	ASSQDSNNYEQY
TRBV30	TRBJ1-5	AWSVRFGHYNQPQH
TRBV10-3	TRBJ2-3	ANQQGGTDTQY
TRBV6-5	TRBJ1-6	ASRASSSYNSPLH
TRBV7-2	TRBJ2-5	ASSFWAGQETQY
TRBV5-1	TRBJ2-7	ATRIGTDYEQY
TRBV29-1	TRBJ2-1	SADRGQVEQF
TRBV29-1	TRBJ2-5	SVDEETQY
TRBV5-6	TRBJ2-5	ASSPGESQETQY
TRBV7-6	TRBJ1-6	ASSPIAGGAGSPLH
TRBV18	TRBJ2-7	ASSKTGLRYEQY
TRBV5-6	TRBJ2-5	ASSFGQGQETQY
TRBV6-5	TRBJ1-1	ASSLGQRNTEAF
TRBV30	TRBJ1-2	AWSRDGRTYGYT
TRBV6-6	TRBJ1-6	ASSYLGREGNSPLH
TRBV7-3	TRBJ2-6	ASSLTGANVLT
TRBV10-3	TRBJ2-1	AISEDREIWLEVVRGEQF
TRBV25-1	TRBJ1-2	ASSAQATYGYT
TRBV15	TRBJ2-5	ATSPGVQETQY
TRBV23-1	TRBJ2-5	ASSSGECAEETQY
TRBV9	TRBJ2-3	ASSVVGGLTDTQY
TRBV14	TRBJ2-6	ASSQDLAGANVLT